This T cell receptor beta chain was profiled in a study of cytomegalovirus exposure and HLA in healthy donors. V was cut by 0 bases and J by 10 bases, with 14 bases left in between. CDR1 and CDR2 from the germline V gene are SGDLS and YYNGEE. The CDR3 runs 15 residues. The PCR made use of 60 Vbeta and 13 Jbeta primers. Profiled with immunoSEQ multiplex PCR; TCRdb holds only in-frame clones, not every one. The sample records about 130,000 clones, about 80% being singletons. The clonotype originates from a man under 40 in good health and CMV-seropositive. The rearrangement joins TRBV9 to TRBJ1-6, with D perhaps matching TRBD1 (5 bases). Material for sequencing was PBMCs. CDR3 DNA: TGTGCCAGCAGCGTAGATCAGGGTTTAGGATCACCCCTCCACTTT. The encoded protein is CASSVDQGLGSPLHF.